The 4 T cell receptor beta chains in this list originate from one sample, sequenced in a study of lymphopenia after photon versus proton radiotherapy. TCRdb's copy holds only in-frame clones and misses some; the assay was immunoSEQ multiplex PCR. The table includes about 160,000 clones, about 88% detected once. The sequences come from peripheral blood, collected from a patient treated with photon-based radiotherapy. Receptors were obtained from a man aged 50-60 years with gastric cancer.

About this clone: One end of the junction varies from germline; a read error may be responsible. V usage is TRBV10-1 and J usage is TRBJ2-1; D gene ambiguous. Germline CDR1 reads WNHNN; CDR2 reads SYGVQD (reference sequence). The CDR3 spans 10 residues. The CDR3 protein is CASGDNEQFF. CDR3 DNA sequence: TGCGCCAGCGGTGACAATGAGCAGTTCTTC.

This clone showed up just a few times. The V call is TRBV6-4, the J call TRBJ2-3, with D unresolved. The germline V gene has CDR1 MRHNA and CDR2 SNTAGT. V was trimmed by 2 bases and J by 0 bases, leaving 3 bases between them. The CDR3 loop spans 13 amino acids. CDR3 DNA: TGTGCCAGCAGTGACCGGAGCACAGATACGCAGTATTTT. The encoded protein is CASSDRSTDTQYF.

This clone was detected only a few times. The CDR3 region has the DNA TGTGCCAGCAGTTACAACACCGGGGAGCTGTTTTTT. Its protein is CASSYNTGELFF. This chain joins TRBV27 and TRBJ2-2, with no clear D. Germline V gene sequence: CDR1 MNHEY, CDR2 SMNVEV (reference sequence). Trimming left V 4 bases short and J 2 bases short, with 2 bases between. This CDR3 comprises 12 residues.

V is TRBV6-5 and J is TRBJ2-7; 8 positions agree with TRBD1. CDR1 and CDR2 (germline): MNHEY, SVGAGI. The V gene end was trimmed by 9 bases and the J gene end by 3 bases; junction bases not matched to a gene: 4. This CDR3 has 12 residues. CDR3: CASGQGYYEQYF. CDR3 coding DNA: TGTGCCAGTGGACAGGGATACTACGAGCAGTACTTC.